The clone carrying this TCR beta chain was observed many times. Its target is unknown. CDR1 and CDR2 (germline): DFQATT, SNEGSKA (reference sequence). This CDR3 contains 16 residues. V lost 5 bases and J lost 5; bases outside the gene matches: 13. The controls, all healthy individuals, were blood bank volunteers in Maryland, USA. Sorted libraries drew on approximately 940,000 CD4+ or CD8+ T cells. As for the cDNA, it was generated by 5'RACE with 10-nucleotide random UMIs. TCRdb redid the calling of the 5' RACE reads with MiXCR, one entry per CDR3 protein. The sample carries about 21,000 distinct CDR3 sequences, around 6% recorded once. This sample stems from a study of neurological immune-mediated disorders. General study results and limits: No CDR3 amino acid sequences were shared by expanded clones across subjects, suggesting private repertoires in all groups.

This sequence was found in a man aged 18 to 29 in good health. J is TRBJ1-5 and V is TRBV20-1; 9 nucleotides match TRBD1. The sequenced sample was CD8+ T cells from blood. The CDR3 DNA follows: TGCAGTGCTCCTTGGGGACAGGGAACGCCCGATCAGCCCCAGCATTTT. Translation gives CSAPWGQGTPDQPQHF.